This TCR beta chain was observed in a study of blood T cell repertoires in COVID-19. Only in-frame clones appear in the TCRdb table, and some are missing; sequencing was by immunoSEQ multiplex PCR. The table has about 160,000 clones, around four fifths seen once. Trimming left V 6 bases short and J 0 bases short, with 9 bases between. CDR3 length equals 15 residues. Germline lookup yields CDR1 KGHSH and CDR2 LQKENI. This chain connects TRBV18 to TRBJ2-6, with D possibly being TRBD1 (5 bases). The material sequenced was peripheral blood. This receptor was taken from a man between 35 and 55 years old who had recovered from COVID-19. CDR3 loop: CASSPTGSGANVLTF. CDR3 nucleotides: TGTGCCAGCTCGCCCACAGGCTCTGGGGCCAACGTCCTGACTTTC.